Listed here is a single TCR beta chain. This clone was found a few times. The clone's antigen remains unknown. No clone much larger than this one lies a single base away; base qualities are absent. The donors were healthy, HIV-negative adults who had no recently reported acute infections or vaccinations. Every donor was a Caucasian adult living in Nashville, Tennessee, USA. Magnetic negative selection was used to enrich CD4+ T cells, after which naive cells were positively selected on CD45RA and the negative fraction became the memory subset. Blood was obtained by leukapheresis, after which PBMCs were separated by Ficoll-Histopaque density gradient centrifugation and cryopreserved in liquid nitrogen vapor phase. Analytical flow cytometry was used to check the purity and quantity of every magnetically sorted T cell population. Genomic DNA was isolated from each sorted fraction and quantified by UV absorbance on a Nanodrop 2000c.

V sheds 1 base and J sheds 3 bases, leaving 4 bases between their ends. Sequences SSHAT (CDR1) and FNYEAQ (CDR2) are obtained from the germline V gene (reference sequence). The CDR3 runs 14 residues from the cysteine to the phenylalanine. The CDR3 DNA has 42 bases and is translated from base 1. The data stem from a study of shared clonotypes between healthy human individuals (dated by TCRdb to the early 2020s). Context from the whole study: A few men and a couple of women, aged 18 to 49 years, made up the cohort. For each donor, CD4 naive and CD4 memory were each given three plates, CD8 naive was given two plates, and CD8 memory was given one plate. To estimate repertoire size and how much clonotype sharing occurs between individuals, the study deeply sequenced the blood TCR repertoires of about 5 healthy adults. Libraries were prepared and TCR repertoires were sequenced by different laboratories using diverse techniques, in order to increase sequencing depth and limit assay-specific biases. Between about 0.9 and 8.9 billion PBMCs per donor were obtained by leukapheresis.

What the study reported, not specific to this receptor: Rarefaction of sorted-subset datasets indicated incomplete sequencing despite the large sequencing depth. Naive subsets generally had larger estimated clonotype richness than memory subsets did. Sampling was restricted to blood, and TCR repertoires in tissues likely differ from the TCR repertoires found in blood. The small number of donors limited the genetic and exposure-history diversity represented. Higher generation probabilities were observed for clonotypes shared by all four sorted-subset donors than for non-shared clonotypes. Across four donors, roughly 5.1% of naive CD4, around 3.5% of naive CD8, about 2% of memory CD4, and approximately 0.4% of memory CD8 clonotypes were shared. Pairwise subsampling indicated that sequencing depth was expected to affect the degree of clonotype sharing among donors.

Using the deep immunoSEQ assay, multiplex PCR amplified TCR CDR3 regions from genomic DNA. Genomic DNA extracted from each cell subset was distributed evenly over all wells of several immunoSEQ 96-well plates, and each plate served as one replicate. For sorted subsets, 200 to 250 ng of genomic DNA, equivalent to 30,000 or so T cell genomes, went into each replicate PCR. Purified libraries were measured with a Qubit 3.0 fluorometer, size-checked on a Bioanalyzer 2100, and measured again with the KAPA Library Quantification kit. Every immunoSEQ 96-well plate was sequenced on a dedicated single-read 150-cycle Illumina NextSeq 550 flow cell. The paper's processing steps were these. Because only junctional sequences without quality scores were contained in the immunoSEQ output, filtering matching that applied to full-length reads could not be performed. To assign V/J genes and CDR3, sequences were annotated using PyIR, a Python wrapper for IgBLAST v1.9, with IMGT germline references. Any read was removed if the V/J assignment was weak (E-value above 1e-6), the CDR3 was missing, or the read contained stop codons, out-of-frame junctions, or ambiguous translated residues. V3J clonotypes were defined as sequences sharing an identical inferred V gene, J gene, and CDR3 amino acid sequence. Percentage overlap between repertoires was calculated by dividing the number of shared unique clonotypes by the size of the smaller repertoire. RTK rarefaction, the Chao1 estimator, and Recon v2.1 estimates of unobserved clonotypes were used to assess repertoire richness. Generation probabilities were computed with OLGA for all TCRbeta clonotypes obtained by the gDNA method from several donors. TCRdb re-hosts the immuneACCESS table, in-frame sequences only. Its copies lack some clones; in the studies checked, an unresolved V gene accounts for under half of them, and the cause for the rest is not known. The DNA was the basis for D and trimming; V, J and clone size are from that table. The sample table records some 630,000 clones; 55% to 75% of these occur just once. The ten biggest clones cover less than 2% of the sample.

The chain uses TRBV7-7 and TRBJ2-6; confidence is insufficient to name the D gene. Sequenced sample: memory CD4+ T cells sorted from blood. Explained via the paper, the cell subset or site label denotes: CD45RA-negative fraction. The receptor was derived from a woman aged 25 to 39 in good health. The DNA reads as follows: TGTGCCAGCAGCTTAGGGGTTGGGGCCAACGTCCTGACTTTC. This encodes CASSLGVGANVLTF.